A selection of T cell receptor beta chains follows, all from one sample in a study of T cell responses to AZD1222 COVID-19 vaccine. Here immunoSEQ multiplex PCR was the method, and the copy in TCRdb shows in-frame clones only, minus some. The sample lists some 160,000 clones; around nine tenths were seen once. The sample here was peripheral blood, taken 28 days after the second AZD1222 dose. Receptors were obtained from an adult who received the AZD1222 COVID-19 vaccine. The CDR3 runs from the conserved cysteine through the conserved F or W. D genes are given only for firm matches. Not every row has a clone size; where given, it reads once, few, many or a size class.

J: TRBJ2-7; size: once; V: TRBV5-1; D: -; CDR3: CASSPRQSSYEQYF; DNA: TGCGCCAGCAGCCCCCGACAGAGCTCCTACGAGCAGTACTTC
J: TRBJ2-3; size: -; V: TRBV29-1; D: -; CDR3: CSVDFGQPGDTQYF; DNA: TGCAGCGTTGATTTTGGACAGCCGGGAGATACGCAGTATTTT
J: TRBJ1-2; size: -; V: TRBV6-5; D: -; CDR3: CASVGRGLIRGYTF; DNA: TGTGCCAGCGTAGGCAGGGGTTTGATTAGGGGCTACACCTTC
J: TRBJ2-5; size: -; V: TRBV27; D: -; CDR3: CASSLSWAETQYF; DNA: TGTGCCAGCAGTTTATCTTGGGCGGAGACCCAGTACTTC
J: TRBJ2-1; size: -; V: TRBV11-3; D: -; CDR3: CASSLAGANNNEQFF; DNA: TGTGCCAGCAGCTTAGCGGGGGCCAATAACAATGAGCAGTTCTTC
J: TRBJ1-1; size: once; V: TRBV2; D: -; CDR3: CARSDRSNTEAFF; DNA: TGTGCCAGATCGGACAGATCGAACACTGAAGCTTTCTTT
J: TRBJ2-3; size: -; V: TRBV5-5; D: -; CDR3: CASSLGLATDTQYF; DNA: TGTGCCAGCAGCTTAGGACTCGCCACAGATACGCAGTATTTT
J: TRBJ2-1; size: once; V: TRBV14; D: -; CDR3: CASSQGRPDRRYNEQFF; DNA: TGTGCCAGCAGCCAAGGCCGACCCGACAGACGATACAATGAGCAGTTCTTC
J: TRBJ1-4; size: -; V: TRBV7-8; D: -; CDR3: CASSPGGFHEKLFF; DNA: TGTGCCAGCAGCCCCGGCGGGTTCCATGAAAAACTGTTTTTT
J: TRBJ1-4; size: -; V: TRBV4-3; D: -; CDR3: CASSQGQGVSEKLFF; DNA: TGCGCCAGCAGCCAAGGTCAGGGTGTTAGTGAAAAACTGTTTTTT
J: TRBJ1-5; size: -; V: TRBV27; D: -; CDR3: CASSLNGIIRYSNQPQHF; DNA: TGTGCCAGCAGTTTAAATGGGATTATCAGATATAGCAATCAGCCCCAGCATTTT
J: TRBJ1-6; size: -; V: TRBV4-2; D: -; CDR3: CASSQDMGSGNSPLHF; DNA: TGTGCCAGCAGCCAAGATATGGGTTCGGGGAATTCACCCCTCCACTTT
J: TRBJ2-7; size: -; V: TRBV28; D: -; CDR3: CASSLLAGGYEQYF; DNA: TGTGCCAGCAGTTTATTGGCAGGGGGGTACGAGCAGTACTTC
J: TRBJ1-2; size: once; V: TRBV5-1; D: -; CDR3: CASSLGGGYGYTF; DNA: TGCGCCAGCAGCTTGGGGGGAGGCTATGGCTACACCTTC
J: TRBJ2-7; size: -; V: TRBV11-1; D: TRBD1; CDR3: CASSWGQLYEQYF; DNA: TGTGCCAGCAGCTGGGGACAGCTATACGAGCAGTACTTC
J: TRBJ2-1; size: -; V: TRBV6-1; D: TRBD1; CDR3: CASSEGTGVDEQFF; DNA: TGTGCCAGCAGTGAGGGGACAGGGGTTGATGAGCAGTTCTTC
J: TRBJ1-5; size: -; V: TRBV6-2/TRBV6-3; D: -; CDR3: CASSHGGGGQPQHF; DNA: TGTGCCAGCAGCCACGGGGGGGGCGGTCAGCCCCAGCATTTT
J: TRBJ2-7; size: -; V: TRBV28; D: -; CDR3: CASTRRARYEQYF; DNA: TGTGCCAGCACCCGTAGGGCCAGGTACGAGCAGTACTTC
J: TRBJ1-2; size: once; V: TRBV2; D: TRBD1; CDR3: CASSGQGLFGYGYTF; DNA: TGTGCCAGCTCCGGACAGGGGCTTTTCGGCTATGGCTACACCTTC
J: TRBJ1-5; size: -; V: TRBV21-1; D: -; CDR3: CASRTRLNQPQHF; DNA: TGTGCCAGCCGCACGCGGCTCAATCAGCCCCAGCATTTT
J: TRBJ1-6; size: -; V: TRBV19; D: -; CDR3: CASSIWEGAGNSPLHF; DNA: TGTGCCAGTAGCATCTGGGAGGGAGCGGGGAATTCACCCCTCCACTTT
J: TRBJ2-1; size: -; V: TRBV27; D: TRBD2; CDR3: CASSLISGGENNEQFF; DNA: TGTGCCAGCAGTTTAATTAGCGGGGGGGAAAACAATGAGCAGTTCTTC
J: TRBJ1-2; size: -; V: TRBV7-9; D: TRBD1; CDR3: CASSGRQGVYGYTF; DNA: TGTGCCAGCAGCGGGAGACAGGGCGTCTATGGCTACACCTTC
J: TRBJ2-2; size: -; V: TRBV11-3; D: -; CDR3: CASSSTAPGRPNTGELFF; DNA: TGTGCCAGCAGCTCTACCGCCCCTGGACGGCCGAACACCGGGGAGCTGTTTTTT
J: TRBJ2-5; size: -; V: TRBV4-2; D: -; CDR3: CASSQDLVQETQYF; DNA: TGTGCCAGCAGCCAAGACCTGGTTCAAGAGACCCAGTACTTC
J: TRBJ1-1; size: -; V: TRBV27; D: -; CDR3: CASTVTVSATEAFF; DNA: TGTGCCAGCACCGTCACGGTCTCGGCCACTGAAGCTTTCTTT
J: TRBJ1-4; size: -; V: TRBV7-9; D: -; CDR3: CASSLSGDGPNEKLFF; DNA: TGTGCCAGCAGCTTAAGCGGGGACGGGCCTAATGAAAAACTGTTTTTT
J: TRBJ1-4; size: -; V: TRBV28; D: TRBD1; CDR3: CASSSFAQGTALREKLFF; DNA: TGTGCCAGCAGTTCGTTCGCGCAAGGGACAGCCCTTAGGGAAAAACTGTTTTTT
J: TRBJ1-4; size: -; V: TRBV18; D: -; CDR3: CASSPRMNEKLFF; DNA: TGTGCCAGCTCACCCCGGATGAATGAAAAACTGTTTTTT
J: TRBJ1-1; size: -; V: TRBV3-1/TRBV3-2; D: -; CDR3: CASSQVGLEAFF; DNA: TGTGCCAGCAGCCAAGTGGGACTTGAAGCTTTCTTT
J: TRBJ1-2; size: -; V: TRBV19; D: TRBD1; CDR3: CASSAQQGNYGYTF; DNA: TGTGCCAGTAGTGCCCAACAGGGGAACTATGGCTACACCTTC
J: TRBJ1-1; size: -; V: TRBV5-1; D: TRBD1; CDR3: CASSWDRMNTEAFF; DNA: TGCGCCAGCAGCTGGGACAGGATGAACACTGAAGCTTTCTTT
J: TRBJ2-7; size: once; V: TRBV4-1; D: -; CDR3: CASSQDRARGSYEQYF; DNA: TGCGCCAGCAGCCAAGACAGGGCCAGGGGCTCCTACGAGCAGTACTTC
J: TRBJ2-2; size: -; V: TRBV7-2; D: TRBD1; CDR3: CASSPWTGNTGELFF; DNA: TGTGCCAGCAGCCCCTGGACAGGGAACACCGGGGAGCTGTTTTTT
J: TRBJ1-2; size: few; V: TRBV4-2; D: -; CDR3: CASSHWGIGYTF; DNA: TGTGCCAGCAGCCATTGGGGGATTGGCTACACCTTC